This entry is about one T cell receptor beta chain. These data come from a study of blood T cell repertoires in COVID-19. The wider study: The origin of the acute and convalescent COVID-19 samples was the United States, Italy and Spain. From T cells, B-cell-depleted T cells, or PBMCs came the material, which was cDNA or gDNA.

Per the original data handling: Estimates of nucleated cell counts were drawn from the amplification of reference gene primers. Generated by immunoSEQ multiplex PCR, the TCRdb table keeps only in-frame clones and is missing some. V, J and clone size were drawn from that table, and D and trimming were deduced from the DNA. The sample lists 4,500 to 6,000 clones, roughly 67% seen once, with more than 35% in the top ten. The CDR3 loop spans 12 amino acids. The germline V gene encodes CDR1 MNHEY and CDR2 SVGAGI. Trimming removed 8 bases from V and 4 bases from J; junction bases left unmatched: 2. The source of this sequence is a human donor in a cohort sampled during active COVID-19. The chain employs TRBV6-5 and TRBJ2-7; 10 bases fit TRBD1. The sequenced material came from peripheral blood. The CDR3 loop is CASGTGVYEQYF. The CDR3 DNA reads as TGTGCCAGCGGGACAGGGGTGTACGAGCAGTACTTC.